Shown below are 15 T cell receptor beta chains from a single sample sequenced in a study of metastatic and nonmetastatic thyroid tumors. Nobody among the patients had been given any treatment before thyroid surgery. MiXCR reprocessed the PCR reads for TCRdb. The sample has roughly 33,000 clones; about 18% are singletons. Sequencing was carried out using blood. The receptors were sampled from a male donor with papillary thyroid cancer or a benign thyroid nodule (not recorded which). Some clones in this sample may be carry-over from other donors' samples.

This clone was counted a few times. V usage is TRBV2 and J usage is TRBJ2-5; 7 positions agree with TRBD1. The germline V gene has CDR1 SNHLY and CDR2 FYNNEI. This CDR3 is 14 amino acids long. The V and J ends lost 6 bases and 2 bases, in that order; junction bases with no gene match: 6. The CDR3: CASSLQGIQETQYF. The CDR3 nucleotides read TGTGCCAGCAGCTTACAGGGGATTCAAGAGACCCAGTACTTC.

The sample holds a few counts of this clone. The gene calls are TRBV6-4 and TRBJ1-6; the match to TRBD1 covers 7 bases. The CDR3 loop spans 14 amino acids. Germline loops: CDR1 MRHNA, CDR2 SNTAGT. After removal of 5 bases from V and 7 bases from J, the junction contained 5 bases not matched to a gene. CDR3 residues: CASSPTGINSPLHF. The CDR3 DNA is TGTGCCAGCAGTCCGACAGGGATCAATTCACCCCTCCACTTT.

This clone occurred a few times. One junction end does not reproduce the germline sequence, and a read error may be involved. The chain is built from TRBV6-1 and TRBJ2-1, with D possibly TRBD2 on 5 matching bases. The CDR3 extends over 13 amino acids. Germline CDR1 is MNHNS and CDR2 is SASEGT. This CDR3 is CASSSGSYNEHFF. The CDR3 nucleotides are TGTGCCAGCAGTAGCGGTTCCTACAATGAGCATTTCTTC.

This clone was observed at least ten times. The V gene is TRBV14, the J gene TRBJ2-5; the D gene is possibly TRBD1 (6 bases). This CDR3 has 14 residues. CDR1 and CDR2 (germline): SGHDN, FVKESK. V lost 4 bases to trimming and J lost 2 bases, with 11 bases between them. The CDR3 nucleotides read TGTGCCAGCAGCCTGAGGACAGATCAAGAGACCCAGTACTTC. Translation gives CASSLRTDQETQYF.

This clone was counted a few times. CDR3 residues: CASSLGWEAFF. In DNA form, the CDR3 reads TGTGCCAGCAGTTTAGGGTGGGAAGCTTTCTTT. The chain couples TRBV28 to TRBJ1-1; no clear D gene. Trimming stripped 2 bases from V and 8 bases from J, with 6 bases between. There are 11 residues in the CDR3. Germline loops: CDR1 MDHEN, CDR2 SYDVKM.

This clone came up once. This is likely a read error, given that the CDR3 carries no conserved phenylalanine or tryptophan at its end. This chain uses TRBV6-2 or TRBV6-3 with TRBJ2-2, with 15 nucleotides matching TRBD2. The V segment lost 6 bases and the J segment 4 bases; nucleotides outside the gene matches: 9. The CDR3 covers 18 residues. CDR1 MNHEY and CDR2 SVGEGT come from the germline V gene. CDR3 nucleotides: TGTGCCAGCAGCCAGCCGGGACTAGCGGGGGGAATCACCGGGGAGCTGTTTTCT. Translating it yields CASSQPGLAGGITGELFS.

This clone has just a few counts. At one end the junction does not follow the germline gene, possibly because of a read error. The chain carries TRBV6-1 and TRBJ1-5; 7 bases agree with TRBD1. This CDR3 comprises 12 residues. Germline CDR1 reads MNHNS; CDR2 reads SASEGT. The CDR3 is CDSSDLGQPKHF. Here the CDR3 DNA reads TGTGACAGCAGCGATTTGGGACAGCCCAAGCATTTT.

This clone counts as medium-sized. The chain carries TRBV6-1 and TRBJ2-7, with 9 bases identical to TRBD1. Germline V gives CDR1 MNHNS, CDR2 SASEGT. The junction had 10 bases not matched to a gene; V was cut back by 5 bases and J by 2 bases. The CDR3 is 16 residues long. The CDR3 nucleotides are TGTGCCAGCAGTCCTACAGGGGGCCATGGAACCTACGAGCAGTACTTC. Its translation is CASSPTGGHGTYEQYF.

For this clone: A much more abundant neighbour one base away suggests this may be a read error. The CDR3 DNA sequence: TGTGCCAGCACCGCCTTTGGGACGAATACGCAGTATTTT. This gives the protein CASTAFGTNTQYF. The V call is TRBV13, the J call TRBJ2-3, with D perhaps assigned TRBD1 or TRBD2 (5 bases each). Germline assignment: CDR1 PRHDT and CDR2 FYEKMQ (reference sequence). Trimming stripped 7 bases from V and 7 bases from J, with 15 bases between. There are 13 residues in the CDR3.

This clone is termed medium-sized. The V call is TRBV6-1, the J call TRBJ2-1; D call uncertain. The CDR3 has 14 residues. V was pared by 1 base and J by 0 bases, with 4 bases between. CDR1 and CDR2 from the germline V gene are MNHNS and SASEGT. CDR3 residues: CASSEGSSYNEQFF. The DNA for the CDR3 is TGTGCCAGCAGTGAAGGAAGCTCCTACAATGAGCAGTTCTTC.

This clone was found a few times. The chain uses TRBV28 and TRBJ1-5; a weak D match, TRBD1 (5 bases). Looked up from germline, CDR1 is MDHEN and CDR2 is SYDVKM. Trimming removed 1 base at V and 6 bases at J, with 10 bases between. The CDR3 length is 14 residues. DNA for the CDR3: TGTGCCAGCAGTTTATCCACGGGGACTCAGCCCCAGCATTTT. Encoded protein: CASSLSTGTQPQHF.

By proportion, this clone is medium-sized. The V and J genes are TRBV28 and TRBJ2-7; maybe TRBD2 (5 bases). The V end was cut by 3 bases, the J end by 7 bases, with 13 bases between. Germline V CDR1 and CDR2: MDHEN, SYDVKM. The CDR3 consists of 13 residues. Here the CDR3 reads CASSLGRPGEQYF. CDR3 DNA: TGTGCCAGCAGTTTGGGGAGACCCGGAGAGCAGTACTTC.

This clone occurred many times. Other DNA sequences in the sample encode the same CDR3. The chain carries TRBV5-4 and TRBJ2-7; 8 positions agree with TRBD2. Germline V gives CDR1 SGHNT, CDR2 YYREEE (reference sequence). Trimming removed 2 bases from V and 3 bases from J; junction bases left unmatched: 4. There are 14 residues in the CDR3. CDR3 DNA sequence: TGTGCCAGCAGCTTAGCGGGGGACCTCTACGAGCAGTACTTC. This sequence encodes CASSLAGDLYEQYF.

This clone was detected many times. The chain carries TRBV4-3 and TRBJ1-5; perhaps TRBD1 as D (5 bases). Trimming took off 0 bases at V and 2 bases at J, with 8 bases between the two ends. Germline CDR1 LGHNA, CDR2 YSLEER. The CDR3 loop spans 15 amino acids. CDR3 sequence: CASSQDVQGNQPQHF. Here the CDR3 DNA reads TGCGCCAGCAGCCAAGATGTACAGGGCAATCAGCCCCAGCATTTT.

In its sample, this clone was seen many times. The CDR3 coding sequence is TGTGCCAGCAGTGAGACTAGGGGGGGGGAGACGCAGTATTTT. It yields the protein CASSETRGGETQYF. The chain employs TRBV12-3 or TRBV12-4 and TRBJ2-3; D perhaps matches TRBD2 (7 bases). Trimming left V 5 bases short and J 9 bases short, with 18 bases between. The CDR3 has 14 amino acids.